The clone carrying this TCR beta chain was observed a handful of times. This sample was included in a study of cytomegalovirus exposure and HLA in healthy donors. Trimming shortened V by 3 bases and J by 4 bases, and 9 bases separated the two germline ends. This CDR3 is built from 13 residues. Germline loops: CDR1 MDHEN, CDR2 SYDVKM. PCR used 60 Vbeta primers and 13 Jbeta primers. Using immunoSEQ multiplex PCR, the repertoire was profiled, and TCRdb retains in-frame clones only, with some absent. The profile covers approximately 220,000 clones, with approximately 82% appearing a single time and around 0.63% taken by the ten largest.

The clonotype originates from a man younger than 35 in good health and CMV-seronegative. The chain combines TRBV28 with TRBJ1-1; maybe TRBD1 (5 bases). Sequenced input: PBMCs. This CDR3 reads CASSFVGGTEAFF. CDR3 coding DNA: TGTGCCAGCAGTTTTGTCGGGGGCACTGAAGCTTTCTTT.